This entry features one TCR beta chain sequence. PCR employed 60 Vbeta and 13 Jbeta primers. Clones were read by immunoSEQ multiplex PCR, and TCRdb kept only the in-frame ones, dropping some. The sample has roughly 160,000 clones, approximately 76% seen once. This CDR3 spans 12 amino acids. Trimming cost V 6 bases and J 2 bases, with 7 bases left between them. Germline CDR1 is MNHEY and CDR2 is SVGAGI. The source of the sample is a study of cytomegalovirus exposure and HLA in healthy donors. Study details: An early release of data contained about 85 million unique TCRs, which came from HLA-typed donors.

Sequenced input: PBMCs. The source is a man between 60 and 70 years old in good health and CMV-seronegative. V gene TRBV6-5 combines with J gene TRBJ2-5; D unclear. The CDR3 region is CASRGPQETQYF. In DNA, the CDR3 is TGTGCCAGCAGGGGCCCTCAAGAGACCCAGTACTTC.